This T cell receptor (beta chain) is from a study of OX40 agonist ivuxolimab in advanced cancers. Study background: Antecedent anti-PD-1, anti-PD-L1 or anti-CTLA-4 therapy was permissible, with roughly 36% having received some.

Germline assignment: CDR1 ENHRY and CDR2 SYGVKD. V gave up 4 bases and J gave up 6 bases; unmatched junction bases: 3. This CDR3 comprises 14 residues. Here immunoSEQ multiplex PCR was the method, and the copy in TCRdb shows in-frame clones only, minus some. The repertoire holds tens of thousands of clones, around nine tenths seen once, with approximately 0.43% in the top ten. Findings and caveats of the study: The study observed clonal expansion of CD4+ and CD8+ blood T cells by week 6 at 0.1 to 3.0 mg/kg. Patients who responded partially at 0.1-3.0 mg/kg showed clonal expansion ranking among the lowest.

As concerns this clone: Its antigen is as yet unknown.

The specimen comprised CD4+ or CD8+ T cells sorted from blood, sampled in a trial of the OX40 agonist ivuxolimab. The chain recombines TRBV10-3 with TRBJ2-1; 10 bases map to TRBD1. This receptor was taken from an adult with an advanced solid tumor such as melanoma, head and neck, liver or kidney cancer. The CDR3: CAISVDRGGNEQFF. The CDR3 DNA reads TGTGCCATCAGTGTGGACAGGGGGGGCAATGAGCAGTTCTTC.